Reported below is one T cell receptor (beta chain). The antigen remains undetermined. This specimen belongs to a study of early stage breast cancer tumors. Findings of the study overall: Comparing each tissue with blood distinguished tumor from normal in about 90% of the 16 patients. Most shared enriched TCRB sequences were commonly generated ones.

The CDR3 contains 14 residues. Germline V CDR1 and CDR2: MDHEN, SYDVKM. Trimming shortened V by 3 bases and J by 0 bases, and 6 bases separated the two germline ends. The method was immunoSEQ multiplex PCR; TCRdb's version includes in-frame clones alone and lacks a portion of them. The sample holds 65,000 to 75,000 clones, 65% to 85% seen once. Sequencing was performed on blood. The chain carries TRBV28 and TRBJ2-1, with D unresolved. This receptor was obtained from a person aged 40-50 years with breast cancer. The CDR3 nucleotides are TGTGCCAGCAGTTTTAGGCGCTCCTACAATGAGCAGTTCTTC. Translated: CASSFRRSYNEQFF. The full variable domain, in which reference TRBV28 and TRBJ2-1 provide the parts outside the CDR3, is DVKVTQSSRYLVKRTGEKVFLECVQDMDHENMFWYRQDPGLGLRLIYFSYDVKMKEKGDIPEGYSVSREKKERFSLILESASTNQTSMYLCASSFRRSYNEQFFGPGTRLTVL.